This T cell receptor beta chain is drawn from a study of molecular identifiers for immune sequencing clone quantification. General observations from the study: Spiked Jurkat TCR RNA originating from one cell could reportedly be identified amid more than 800,000 naive cells.

The V gene's germline CDR1 is SGDLS and CDR2 YYNGEE. Trimming stripped 4 bases from V and 0 bases from J, with 8 bases between. The CDR3 spans 13 residues. Making the bulk TCR libraries relied on previously described methods and listed TCR primers. A single record per CDR3 protein comes from TCRdb applying MiXCR to the PCR reads. The table records about 630,000 distinct CDR3 sequences, 25% of them present only once. This clonotype was seen repeatedly, ten times or more. Its antigen remains unidentified. This sequence was found in a human donor in good health. Some libraries in this study had Jurkat cell RNA spiked in. The chain couples TRBV9 to TRBJ2-7; D not certain. Sequencing input: naive CD8+ T cells from blood, with Jurkat cell RNA spiked in. The subset denotes: FACS-sorted CD8+CD4-CCR7+CD45RA+ naive T cells. The DNA for the CDR3 is TGTGCCAGCAGCCCCCAGTTCTCCTACGAGCAGTACTTC. It encodes CASSPQFSYEQYF.